This T cell receptor beta chain originates from a study of technical replicates of blood from several donors (dated by TCRdb to about 2017). About this clone: The antigen it recognizes is unknown. Base qualities are not recorded, but no much larger clone differs from it by a single base.

Library prep was done by the immunoSEQ multiplex PCR assay. TCRdb took this table from immuneACCESS and kept in-frame rearrangements with V and J called. Such tables lack part of the clones; where checked against another copy, unresolved V genes explain under half of the gap, and the rest is unexplained. For this sample the table gives approximately 75,000 clones, of which 95% to 97% were detected only once. Jointly, the top ten make up approximately 0.18% of the sample. Sequenced input: T cells isolated from PBMCs. The source of this sequence is a human donor in good health.

The DNA is as follows: TGCGCCAGCAGCTTAGAGGGGGCTTCTTTTCAAGCTTTCTTT. It codes for CASSLEGASFQAFF. The V and J segments used are TRBV5-1 and TRBJ1-1, with TRBD1 matching 7 junction bases. At the junction V is shortened by 2 bases and J by 9 bases; bases outside the gene matches: 10. The germline V gene supplies CDR1 SGHRS and CDR2 YFSETQ. The CDR3 numbers 14 residues from cysteine through phenylalanine. This entry keeps only the CDR3 DNA: 42 bases, framed from base 1.